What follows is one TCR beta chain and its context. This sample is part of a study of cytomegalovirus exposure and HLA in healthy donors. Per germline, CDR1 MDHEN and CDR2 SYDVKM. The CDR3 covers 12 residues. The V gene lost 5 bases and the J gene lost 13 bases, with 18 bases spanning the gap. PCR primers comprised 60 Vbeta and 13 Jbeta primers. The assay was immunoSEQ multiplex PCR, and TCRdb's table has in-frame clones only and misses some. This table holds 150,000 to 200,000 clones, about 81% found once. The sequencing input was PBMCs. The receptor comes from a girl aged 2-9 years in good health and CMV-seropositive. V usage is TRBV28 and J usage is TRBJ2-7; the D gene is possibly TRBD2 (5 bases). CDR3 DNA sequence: TGTGCCAGCAGTACCCCGATAACACCGGGATACTTC. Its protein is CASSTPITPGYF.